These T cell receptor beta chains were read from a single sample in a study of cytomegalovirus exposure and HLA in healthy donors. Method: immunoSEQ multiplex PCR; TCRdb's copy keeps in-frame clones and lacks some. The data hold about 160,000 clones, with roughly 85% observed a single time. The sequencing sample was made of PBMCs. These receptor sequences come from a woman in her fifties or sixties in good health and CMV-seronegative. The CDR3 runs from the conserved cysteine through the conserved F or W. The order of the fields is D gene, V gene, J gene, clone size, CDR3 DNA, CDR3 protein. The D gene is left open where the match is weak. The size entry is marked missing in some rows and otherwise reads once, few, many or a size class.

D: .
V: TRBV27
J: TRBJ1-1
size: .
DNA: TGTGCCAGCAGTCCCTCTTTGGGGGGAGGAAGGACTGAAGCTTTCTTT
CDR3: CASSPSLGGGRTEAFF

D: .
V: TRBV27
J: TRBJ2-3
size: .
DNA: TGTGCCAGCAGTCTAACCCCAACAACCCGGGACACTACGCAGTATTTT
CDR3: CASSLTPTTRDTTQYF

D: .
V: TRBV28
J: TRBJ1-2
size: .
DNA: TGTGCCAGCAGTTTATCGAGGTTGGACTATGGCTACACCTTC
CDR3: CASSLSRLDYGYTF

D: TRBD1
V: TRBV6-1
J: TRBJ2-2
size: .
DNA: TGTGCCAGCAGTGAGGGACAGGGGGTTCTCAACACCGGGGAGCTGTTTTTT
CDR3: CASSEGQGVLNTGELFF

D: TRBD1
V: TRBV4-1
J: TRBJ1-6
size: .
DNA: TGCGCCAGCAGCCCGTTCGACAGGGACGGATCACCCCTCCACTTT
CDR3: CASSPFDRDGSPLHF

D: .
V: TRBV15
J: TRBJ2-1
size: .
DNA: TGTGCCACCAGCAGAGATCAGGGCCACTACAATGAGCAGTTCTTC
CDR3: CATSRDQGHYNEQFF

D: TRBD1
V: TRBV4-3
J: TRBJ1-2
size: .
DNA: TGCGCCAGCAGCCAAGACGAAAGGGGGCTGGGCTATGGCTACACCTTC
CDR3: CASSQDERGLGYGYTF

D: .
V: TRBV7-2
J: TRBJ2-1
size: .
DNA: TGTGCCAGCAGCTTAACCGGGACTCCCAATGAGCAGTTCTTC
CDR3: CASSLTGTPNEQFF

D: TRBD1
V: TRBV7-8
J: TRBJ2-6
size: few
DNA: TGTGCCAGCAGCATGATTCAAAGGCGGACAGGGGCCTCTGGGGCCAACGTCCTGACTTTC
CDR3: CASSMIQRRTGASGANVLTF

D: .
V: TRBV11-3
J: TRBJ2-1
size: .
DNA: TGTGCCAGCAGCTTAGGAGGGGGGGACTCCTACAATGAGCAGTTCTTC
CDR3: CASSLGGGDSYNEQFF

D: TRBD2
V: TRBV7-2
J: TRBJ2-7
size: .
DNA: TGTGCCAGCAGCTTAGGGGGGACTAGCGGGGTAAGCTCCTACGAGCAGTACTTC
CDR3: CASSLGGTSGVSSYEQYF

D: .
V: TRBV2
J: TRBJ2-5
size: .
DNA: TGTGCCAGCATTGGGGCAGGGCCCTTGATTGAGACCCAGTACTTC
CDR3: CASIGAGPLIETQYF

D: TRBD1
V: TRBV4-3
J: TRBJ1-3
size: once
DNA: TGCGCCAGCAGCCAAGCCATGAGGGGACAGGGGTGGATTGGAAACACCATATATTTT
CDR3: CASSQAMRGQGWIGNTIYF

D: .
V: TRBV7-2
J: TRBJ2-1
size: once
DNA: TGTGCCAGCAGCTTAGTATCTCGGTACAATGAGCAGTTCTTC
CDR3: CASSLVSRYNEQFF

D: .
V: TRBV28
J: TRBJ2-7
size: .
DNA: TGTGCCACTACCAATTTCAGGATCTACGAGCAGTACTTC
CDR3: CATTNFRIYEQYF

D: .
V: TRBV2
J: TRBJ2-2
size: .
DNA: TGTGCCAGCATGGGCAGGGGCGCGTGGACCGGGGAGCTGTTTTTT
CDR3: CASMGRGAWTGELFF